This T cell receptor beta chain is drawn from a study of control samples from healthy donors and cancer patients. This clone has just a few counts. Repertoires were generated with immunoSEQ multiplex PCR, while TCRdb's copy carries only in-frame clones and drops some. The table records some 25,000 clones, 82% of them present only once. The length of the CDR3 is 15 residues. V was pared by 3 bases and J by 2 bases, with 11 bases between. Germline values: CDR1 MNHEY, CDR2 SVGAGI. The sequence derives from a man aged 55 to 70 with colorectal cancer. V gene TRBV6-5 combines with J gene TRBJ1-3; D might be TRBD1 (6 bases). Sequenced: PBMCs. The CDR3 nucleotides read TGTGCCAGCAGTTATTCCACAGGGCCTGGAAACACCATATATTTT. Protein product: CASSYSTGPGNTIYF.